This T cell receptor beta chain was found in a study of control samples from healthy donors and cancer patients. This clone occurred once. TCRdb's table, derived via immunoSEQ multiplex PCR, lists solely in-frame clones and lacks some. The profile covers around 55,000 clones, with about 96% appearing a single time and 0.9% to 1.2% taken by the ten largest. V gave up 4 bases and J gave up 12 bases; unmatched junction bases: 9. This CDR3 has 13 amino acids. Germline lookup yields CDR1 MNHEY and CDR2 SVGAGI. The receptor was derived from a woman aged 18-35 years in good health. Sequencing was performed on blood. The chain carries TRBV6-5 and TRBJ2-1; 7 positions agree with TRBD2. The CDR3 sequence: CASSFRMTSSQFF. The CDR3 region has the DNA TGTGCCAGCAGTTTCAGGATGACTAGCTCGCAGTTCTTC.